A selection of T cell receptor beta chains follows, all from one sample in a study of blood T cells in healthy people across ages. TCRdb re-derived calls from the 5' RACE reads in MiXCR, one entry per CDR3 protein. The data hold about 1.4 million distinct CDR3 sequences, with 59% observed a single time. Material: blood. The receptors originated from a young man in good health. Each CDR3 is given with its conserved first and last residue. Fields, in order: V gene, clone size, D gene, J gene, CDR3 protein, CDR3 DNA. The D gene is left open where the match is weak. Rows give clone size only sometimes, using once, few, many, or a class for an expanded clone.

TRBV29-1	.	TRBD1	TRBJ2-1	CSAQGQGEYDEQFF	TGCAGCGCCCAAGGACAGGGGGAATACGATGAGCAGTTCTTC
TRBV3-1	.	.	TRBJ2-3	CASRGLGVTDTQYF	TGTGCCAGCAGGGGACTCGGGGTCACAGATACGCAGTATTTT
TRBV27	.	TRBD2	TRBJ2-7	CASSLFRRGGDYEQYF	TGTGCCAGCAGTTTATTTCGTCGGGGGGGAGACTATGAGCAGTACTTC
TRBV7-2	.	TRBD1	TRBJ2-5	CASTLTRDRDWEQYF	TGTGCCAGCACCCTTACCAGGGACAGGGATTGGGAGCAGTACTTC
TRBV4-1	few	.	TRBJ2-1	CASSQVRAEQFF	TGCGCCAGCAGCCAAGTTAGGGCAGAGCAGTTCTTC
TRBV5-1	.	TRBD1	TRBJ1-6	CASRAAGQGNSPLHF	TGCGCCAGCAGGGCGGCGGGACAGGGGAATTCACCCCTCCACTTT
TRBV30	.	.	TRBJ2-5	CAGSVGETQYF	TGTGCCGGGAGTGTAGGGGAGACCCAGTACTTC
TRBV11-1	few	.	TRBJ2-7	CASSLGKRDYEQYF	TGTGCCAGCAGCTTAGGAAAACGGGACTACGAGCAGTACTTC
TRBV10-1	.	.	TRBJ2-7	CASSDLWQAKTYEQYF	TGCGCCAGCAGTGATTTATGGCAGGCGAAAACCTACGAGCAGTACTTC
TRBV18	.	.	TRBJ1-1	CASSAAGKNTEAFF	TGTGCCAGCTCAGCGGCAGGGAAGAACACTGAAGCTTTCTTT
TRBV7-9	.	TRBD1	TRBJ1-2	CASSSGGTATLNYGYTF	TGTGCCAGCAGCTCAGGAGGGACAGCTACTTTAAACTATGGCTACACCTTC
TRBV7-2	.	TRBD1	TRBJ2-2	CASSVRGQAGELFF	TGTGCCAGCAGCGTCAGGGGGCAAGCCGGGGAGCTGTTTTTT
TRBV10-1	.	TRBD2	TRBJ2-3	CASSDPGGRSADTQYF	TGCGCCAGCAGTGACCCGGGAGGGCGGTCGGCAGATACGCAGTATTTT
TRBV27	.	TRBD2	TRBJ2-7	CASSLIAGADEQYF	TGTGCCAGCAGTTTAATTGCGGGAGCGGACGAGCAGTACTTC
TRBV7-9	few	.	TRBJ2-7	CASSLSDGGPTYEQYF	TGTGCCAGCAGCCTAAGCGACGGGGGGCCCACCTACGAGCAGTACTTC
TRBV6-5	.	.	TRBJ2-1	CASRPPIGETQFF	TGTGCCAGCAGACCACCTATTGGGGAGACCCAGTTCTTC
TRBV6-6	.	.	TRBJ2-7	CASTPGDTGDTYEQYF	TGTGCCAGCACACCGGGAGATACAGGGGACACCTACGAGCAGTACTTC
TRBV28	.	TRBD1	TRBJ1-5	CASSFAGTGVQPQHF	TGTGCCAGCAGTTTTGCCGGGACAGGGGTCCAGCCCCAGCATTTT
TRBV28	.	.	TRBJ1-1	CASSLSVTGGMGNTEAFF	TGTGCCAGCAGTTTATCCGTAACAGGAGGGATGGGGAACACTGAAGCTTTCTTT
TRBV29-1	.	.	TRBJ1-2	CSVYTPRDGYTF	TGCAGTGTCTATACACCAAGGGATGGCTACACCTTC
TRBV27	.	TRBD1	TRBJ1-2	CASSLGTGSGYTF	TGTGCCAGCAGCCTAGGGACAGGGAGTGGCTACACCTTC
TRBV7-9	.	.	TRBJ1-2	CASSLGESSYYGYTF	TGTGCCAGCAGCTTAGGTGAATCATCTTACTATGGCTACACCTTC
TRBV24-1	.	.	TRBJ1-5	CATSDSGGSNQPQHF	TGTGCCACCAGTGATTCGGGAGGGAGCAATCAGCCCCAGCATTTT
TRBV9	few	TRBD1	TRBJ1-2	CASSAQGTYGYTF	TGTGCCAGCAGCGCACAGGGGACCTATGGCTACACCTTC
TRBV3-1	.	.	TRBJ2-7	CASSPPRTPYEQYF	TGTGCCAGCAGCCCCCCTCGGACTCCTTACGAGCAGTACTTC
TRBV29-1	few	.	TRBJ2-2	CSVSRALNTGELFF	TGCAGCGTTTCCCGCGCACTTAACACCGGGGAGCTGTTTTTT
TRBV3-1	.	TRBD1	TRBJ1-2	CASSQGQGLRGYTF	TGTGCCAGCAGCCAAGGACAGGGGCTTCGAGGCTACACCTTC
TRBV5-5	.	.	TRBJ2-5	CASSLAGSGVQETQYF	TGTGCCAGCAGCTTGGCCGGCTCGGGTGTTCAAGAGACCCAGTACTTC
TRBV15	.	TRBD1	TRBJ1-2	CATSRVNRGLGYTF	TGTGCCACCAGCAGAGTAAACAGGGGTTTGGGCTACACCTTC
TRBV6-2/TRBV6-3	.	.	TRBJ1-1	CASSYYTAVVNTEAFF	TGTGCCAGCAGTTACTACACAGCTGTAGTGAACACTGAAGCTTTCTTT
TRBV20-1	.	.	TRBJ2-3	CSASDVSSTDTQYF	TGCAGTGCTTCCGACGTCTCTAGCACAGATACGCAGTATTTT
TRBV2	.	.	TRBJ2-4	CASSSGRNVGIQYF	TGTGCCAGCAGTTCAGGGAGGAACGTGGGCATTCAGTACTTC
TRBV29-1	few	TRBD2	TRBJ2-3	CSVDGTSGGFPDTQYF	TGCAGCGTTGATGGGACTAGCGGGGGATTTCCAGATACGCAGTATTTT
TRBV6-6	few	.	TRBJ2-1	CASSYLPGNEQFF	TGTGCCAGCAGTTACCTTCCGGGAAATGAGCAGTTCTTC
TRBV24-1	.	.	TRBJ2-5	CATSDPRSLGKTQYF	TGTGCCACCAGTGATCCTAGGTCCCTCGGAAAGACCCAGTACTTC
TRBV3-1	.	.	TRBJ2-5	CASSRSLQETQYF	TGTGCCAGCAGCCGAAGTCTCCAAGAGACCCAGTACTTC
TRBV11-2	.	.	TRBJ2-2	CASSLNRDRPINTGELFF	TGTGCCAGCAGCCTCAACAGGGATCGCCCGATAAACACCGGGGAGCTGTTTTTT
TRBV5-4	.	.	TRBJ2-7	CASGSPYEQYF	TGTGCCAGCGGATCTCCCTACGAGCAGTACTTC
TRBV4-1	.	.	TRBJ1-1	CASSQEGAGTINTEAFF	TGCGCCAGCAGCCAAGAAGGGGCGGGGACTATTAACACTGAAGCTTTCTTT
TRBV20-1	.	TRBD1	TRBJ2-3	CSARDPDRVPDTQYF	TGCAGTGCTAGAGATCCCGACAGGGTCCCAGATACGCAGTATTTT
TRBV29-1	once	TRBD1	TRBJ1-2	CSGQGAIGGYTF	TGCAGCGGACAGGGGGCAATAGGTGGCTACACCTTC
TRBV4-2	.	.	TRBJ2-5	CASSQIGQPETQYF	TGTGCCAGCAGCCAAATAGGACAGCCCGAGACCCAGTACTTC
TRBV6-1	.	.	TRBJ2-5	CASARARQVTQYF	TGTGCCAGCGCTCGGGCAAGACAGGTGACCCAGTACTTC
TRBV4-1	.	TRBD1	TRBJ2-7	CASSTKGQGLTEQYF	TGCGCCAGCAGTACTAAGGGACAGGGGTTGACCGAGCAGTACTTC
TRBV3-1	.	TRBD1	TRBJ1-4	CASSRGQVGVLFF	TGTGCCAGCAGCCGGGGACAGGTTGGAGTGCTGTTTTTT
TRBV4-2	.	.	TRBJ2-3	CASSPPGADQTDTQYF	TGTGCCAGCAGCCCGCCAGGGGCGGACCAAACAGATACGCAGTATTTT
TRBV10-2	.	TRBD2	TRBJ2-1	CATSRASGRQSSYNEQFF	TGCGCCACCAGCAGGGCTAGCGGGAGACAGAGCTCCTACAATGAGCAGTTCTTC
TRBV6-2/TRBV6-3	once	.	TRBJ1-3	CASSYGEGNTIYF	TGTGCCAGCAGTTACGGAGAGGGAAACACCATATATTTT
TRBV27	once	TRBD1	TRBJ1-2	CASSLMTGDPYGYTF	TGTGCCAGCAGTTTGATGACAGGGGATCCTTATGGCTACACCTTC
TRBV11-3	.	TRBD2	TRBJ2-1	CASSPGTSGRSSYNEQFF	TGTGCCAGCAGCCCCGGGACTAGCGGAAGGAGCTCCTACAATGAGCAGTTCTTC
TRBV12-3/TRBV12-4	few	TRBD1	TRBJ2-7	CASGQGAAYEQYF	TGTGCCAGCGGACAGGGGGCGGCCTACGAGCAGTACTTC
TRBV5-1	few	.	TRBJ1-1	CASSLAGRDTEAFF	TGTGCCAGCAGTTTAGCAGGGCGGGACACTGAAGCTTTCTTT